These 14 T cell receptor beta chains share one sample of origin, sequenced in a study of blood T cell repertoires in COVID-19. TCRdb's copy holds only in-frame clones and misses some; the assay was immunoSEQ multiplex PCR. In the table there are around 230,000 clones, more than 70% of which are singletons. The sample taken for sequencing was peripheral blood. These TCRs come from a woman aged 50 to 65 with acute or convalescent COVID-19.

This clone was counted a few times. This chain joins TRBV11-2 and TRBJ1-3; D is unclear. The V gene lost 0 bases and the J gene lost 0 bases, with 6 bases spanning the gap. The CDR3 loop spans 15 amino acids. Germline CDR1 reads SGHAT; CDR2 reads FQNNGV. The CDR3 DNA sequence: TGTGCCAGCAGCTTAGATCACTCCTCTGGAAACACCATATATTTT. This codes for CASSLDHSSGNTIYF.

The genes are TRBV3-1 (or the pseudogene TRBV3-2) and TRBJ2-5; 8 bases line up with TRBD2. Trimming removed 2 bases from V and 5 bases from J; junction bases left unmatched: 7. Per germline, CDR1 LGHDT and CDR2 YNNKEL (reference sequence). The length of the CDR3 is 15 residues. CDR3 sequence reads: CASSQRSGRTETQYF. Here the CDR3 DNA reads TGTGCCAGCAGCCAACGGAGCGGGAGAACTGAGACCCAGTACTTC.

This clone was recorded once. The chain combines TRBV6-2 or TRBV6-3 with TRBJ2-7; TRBD2 matches at 9 bases. Germline V CDR1 and CDR2: MNHEY, SVGEGT. V lost 5 bases and J lost 0; bases outside the gene matches: 8. The CDR3 runs to 16 residues. Written as DNA, the CDR3 is TGTGCCAGCAGTACCCAAACTAGCGGGCCCTCCTACGAGCAGTACTTC. The encoded protein is CASSTQTSGPSYEQYF.

The chain combines TRBV7-2 with TRBJ2-4, with 7 nucleotides matching TRBD1. Per the germline V gene, CDR1 is SGHTA and CDR2 is FQGNSA. The V gene end was trimmed by 5 bases and the J gene end by 7 bases; junction bases not matched to a gene: 11. This CDR3 has 15 amino acids. For the CDR3, the DNA is TGTGCCAGCAGCCCTCGACAGGGTACGTTGAACATTCAGTACTTC. Residues: CASSPRQGTLNIQYF.

The chain uses TRBV6-2 or TRBV6-3 and TRBJ1-2, with 9 bases identical to TRBD1. CDR3 length equals 13 residues. Losses at the gene ends were 7 bases for V and 8 bases for J; bases not matched to a gene: 8. The germline CDR1 and CDR2 sequences are MNHEY and SVGEGT. The CDR3 protein is CASTPQGARGYTF. In DNA, the CDR3 is TGTGCCAGCACCCCACAGGGGGCGCGAGGCTACACCTTC.

This clone appeared a few times. The rearrangement joins TRBV24-1 to TRBJ2-7; 8 bases are a match to TRBD2. Germline loops: CDR1 KGHDR, CDR2 SFDVKD. The V and J ends lost 5 bases and 4 bases, in that order; junction bases with no gene match: 6. There are 14 residues in the CDR3. The CDR3 region has the DNA TGTGCCACCAGTGCGGGGGGGAACAGGTACGAGCAGTACTTC. It translates to CATSAGGNRYEQYF.

The chain combines TRBV6-5 with TRBJ1-1; a weak D match, TRBD1 (5 bases). Germline assignment: CDR1 MNHEY and CDR2 SVGAGI. The CDR3 extends over 13 amino acids. Trimming cost V 2 bases and J 10 bases, with 14 bases left between them. The CDR3 bases are TGTGCCAGCAGTTACGGGCGACAGCGTTCAGCTTTCTTT. It specifies CASSYGRQRSAFF.

The sample holds one count of this clone. This sequence joins TRBV5-1 and TRBJ2-2; weak D call: TRBD1 (6 bases). Trimming removed 1 base from V and 7 bases from J, with 8 bases in between. The CDR3 runs to 13 residues. CDR1 is SGHRS, CDR2 YFSETQ, per germline. This CDR3 is CASSLSGDGELFF. In DNA form, the CDR3 reads TGCGCCAGCAGCTTGTCAGGGGACGGGGAGCTGTTTTTT.

The chain recombines TRBV4-2 with TRBJ1-2, with D unresolved. V was cut by 0 bases and J by 3 bases, with 11 bases left in between. The germline V gene encodes CDR1 LGHNA and CDR2 YNFKEQ. The CDR3 is made up of 15 amino acids. The CDR3 loop is CASSQDPPGYYGYTF. The CDR3 DNA reads as TGTGCCAGCAGCCAAGATCCTCCGGGGTACTATGGCTACACCTTC.

The chain joins TRBV4-1 to TRBJ2-2; D may be TRBD1 (7 bases). Deletions cut 0 bases from V and 1 base from J, with 15 bases between. This CDR3 contains 18 residues. Germline V gene sequence: CDR1 MGHRA, CDR2 YSYEKL. As DNA, the CDR3 is TGCGCCAGCAGCCAAGATACACCAGGGGGGAGGAACACCGGGGAGCTGTTTTTT. Translated, it gives CASSQDTPGGRNTGELFF.

As for this clone: This sample includes further DNA sequences coding for the same CDR3. V and J are TRBV19 and TRBJ1-1; the D gene is possibly TRBD1 (5 bases). The V gene's germline CDR1 is LNHDA and CDR2 SQIVND (reference sequence). With 5 bases removed from V and 1 base from J, the gap between germline ends came to 8 bases. The CDR3 has 13 amino acids. The CDR3 reads CASSLQGNTEAFF. The CDR3 DNA follows: TGTGCCAGTAGTCTTCAGGGGAACACTGAAGCTTTCTTT. Full variable domain (remainder filled in from reference TRBV19 and TRBJ1-1): DGGITQSPKYLFRKEGQNVTLSCEQNLNHDAMYWYRQDPGQGLRLIYYSQIVNDFQKGDIAEGYSVSREKKESFPLTVTSAQKNPTAFYLCASSLQGNTEAFFGQGTRLTVV.

With respect to this clone: This sample also contains other DNA sequences that code for the same CDR3. The chain couples TRBV11-3 to TRBJ2-2; TRBD2 might be the D (5 bases). The V end was cut by 3 bases, the J end by 4 bases, with 6 bases between. Germline V lookup: CDR1 SGHNT, CDR2 YENEEA. The CDR3 covers 13 residues. CDR3 in amino acids: CASSLAGTGELFF. The CDR3 DNA reads as TGTGCCAGCAGCTTGGCGGGCACCGGGGAGCTGTTTTTT.

This clone was counted a few times. The rearrangement uses TRBV10-3 and TRBJ2-2; D unresolved. The CDR3 spans 14 residues. The V gene's germline CDR1 is ENHRY and CDR2 SYGVKD. V was trimmed by 3 bases and J by 4 bases, leaving 9 bases between them. The CDR3 bases are TGTGCCATCAGTGATTTGGCAGGCACCGGGGAGCTGTTTTTT. This codes for CAISDLAGTGELFF.

V gene TRBV3-1 (or the pseudogene TRBV3-2) combines with J gene TRBJ1-6; D unresolved. From germline, CDR1 is LGHDT and CDR2 YNNKEL (reference sequence). This CDR3 has 13 residues. V lost 2 bases and J lost 9, with 8 bases in between. The CDR3 reads CASSQNFGSPLHF. The CDR3 DNA sequence: TGTGCCAGCAGCCAAAACTTCGGTTCACCCCTCCACTTT.